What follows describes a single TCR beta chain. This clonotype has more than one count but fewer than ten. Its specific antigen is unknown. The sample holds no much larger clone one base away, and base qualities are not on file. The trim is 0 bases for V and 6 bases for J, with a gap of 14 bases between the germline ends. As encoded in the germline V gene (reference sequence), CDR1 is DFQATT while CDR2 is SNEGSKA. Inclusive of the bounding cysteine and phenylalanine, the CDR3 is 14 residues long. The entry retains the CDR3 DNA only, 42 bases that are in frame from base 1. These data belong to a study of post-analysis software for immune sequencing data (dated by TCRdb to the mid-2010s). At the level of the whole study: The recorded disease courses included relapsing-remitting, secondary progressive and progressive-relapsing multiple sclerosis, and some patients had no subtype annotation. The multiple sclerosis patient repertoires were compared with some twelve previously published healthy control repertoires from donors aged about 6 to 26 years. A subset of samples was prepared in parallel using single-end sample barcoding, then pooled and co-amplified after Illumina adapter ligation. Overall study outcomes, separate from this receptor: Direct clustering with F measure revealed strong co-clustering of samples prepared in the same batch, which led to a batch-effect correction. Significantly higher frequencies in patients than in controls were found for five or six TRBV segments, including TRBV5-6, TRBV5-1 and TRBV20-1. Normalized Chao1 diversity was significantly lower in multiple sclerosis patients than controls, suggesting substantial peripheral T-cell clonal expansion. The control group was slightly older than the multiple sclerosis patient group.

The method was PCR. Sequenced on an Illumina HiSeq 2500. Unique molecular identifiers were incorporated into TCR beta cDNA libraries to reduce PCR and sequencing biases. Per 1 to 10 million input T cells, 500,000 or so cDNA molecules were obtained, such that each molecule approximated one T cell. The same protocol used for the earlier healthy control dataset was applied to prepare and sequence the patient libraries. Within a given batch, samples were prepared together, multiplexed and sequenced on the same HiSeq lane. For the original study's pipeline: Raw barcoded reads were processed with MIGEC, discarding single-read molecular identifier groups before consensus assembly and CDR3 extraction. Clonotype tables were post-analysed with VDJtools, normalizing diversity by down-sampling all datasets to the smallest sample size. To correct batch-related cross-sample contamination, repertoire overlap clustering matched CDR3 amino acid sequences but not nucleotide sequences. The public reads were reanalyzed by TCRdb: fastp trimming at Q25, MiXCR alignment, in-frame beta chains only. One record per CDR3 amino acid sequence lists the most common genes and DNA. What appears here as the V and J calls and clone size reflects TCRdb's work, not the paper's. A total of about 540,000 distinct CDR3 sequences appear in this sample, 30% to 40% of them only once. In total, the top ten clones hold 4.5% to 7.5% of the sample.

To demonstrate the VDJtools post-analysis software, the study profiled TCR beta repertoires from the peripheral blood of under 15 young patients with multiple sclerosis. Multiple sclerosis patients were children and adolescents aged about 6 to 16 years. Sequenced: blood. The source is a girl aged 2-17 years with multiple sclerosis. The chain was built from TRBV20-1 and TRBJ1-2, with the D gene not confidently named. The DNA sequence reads TGCAGTGCTAGAGAGAGCACCCGCGGCGATGGCTACACCTTC. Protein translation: CSARESTRGDGYTF.